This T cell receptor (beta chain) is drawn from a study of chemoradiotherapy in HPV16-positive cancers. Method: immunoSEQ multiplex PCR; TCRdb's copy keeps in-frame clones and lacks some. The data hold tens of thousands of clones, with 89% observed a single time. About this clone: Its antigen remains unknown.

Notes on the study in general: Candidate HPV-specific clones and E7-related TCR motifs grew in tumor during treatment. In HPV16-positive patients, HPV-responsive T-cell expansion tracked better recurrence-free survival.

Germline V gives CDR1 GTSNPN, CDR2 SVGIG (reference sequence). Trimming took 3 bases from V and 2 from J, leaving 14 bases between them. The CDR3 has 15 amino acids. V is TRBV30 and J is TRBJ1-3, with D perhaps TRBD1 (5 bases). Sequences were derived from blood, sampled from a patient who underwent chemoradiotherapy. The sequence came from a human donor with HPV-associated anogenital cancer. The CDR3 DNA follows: TGTGCCTGGAGCTCGTCAGGGAACCCTGGAAACACCATATATTTT. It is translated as CAWSSSGNPGNTIYF.